Below are 7 T cell receptor beta chains sequenced from a single sample in a study of T cell changes during pregnancy in multiple sclerosis. Generated by immunoSEQ multiplex PCR, the TCRdb table keeps only in-frame clones and is missing some. This sample has more than 30,000 clones; 75% to 90% occur once, and the top ten carry roughly 6.5%. This sample comprised CD8+ T cells from peripheral blood mononuclear cells, obtained in the second trimester of pregnancy. Every receptor here comes from a female donor with multiple sclerosis, enrolled in a pregnancy study.

This clone has only a few counts. The rearrangement links TRBV27 to TRBJ2-1; TRBD2 matches at 10 bases. CDR3 length: 14 residues. V was pared by 7 bases and J by 4 bases, with 4 bases of the junction left unmatched. The germline gives CDR1 MNHEY, CDR2 SMNVEV (reference sequence). The CDR3 reads CASKGLAVYNEQFF. Written as DNA, the CDR3 is TGTGCCAGCAAAGGACTAGCGGTTTACAATGAGCAGTTCTTC.

The chain is built from TRBV27 and TRBJ1-4, with D maybe TRBD1 (5 bases). Per germline, CDR1 MNHEY and CDR2 SMNVEV (reference sequence). This CDR3 contains 14 residues. The V end lost 5 bases, the J end lost 8 bases, and 15 bases lay between the germline ends. CDR3 nucleotides: TGTGCCAGCAGTCCATCCTATAGGACAGAAAAACTGTTTTTT. As protein: CASSPSYRTEKLFF.

CDR3 in amino acids: CASSETLAGVYNEQFF. The CDR3 nucleotides are TGTGCCAGCAGTGAAACCCTAGCGGGAGTGTACAATGAGCAGTTCTTC. The gene calls are TRBV6-1 and TRBJ2-1; 10 bases are a match to TRBD2. The CDR3 has 16 residues. The junction had 5 bases not matched to a gene; V was cut back by 2 bases and J by 4 bases. In germline, CDR1 is MNHNS, CDR2 SASEGT.

The genes are TRBV7-9 and TRBJ2-1, with D possibly matching TRBD2 (6 bases). CDR3 size: 13 residues. Per germline, CDR1 SEHNR and CDR2 FQNEAQ (reference sequence). Trimming took off 4 bases at V and 6 bases at J, with 10 bases between the two ends. CDR3 nucleotide sequence: TGTGCCAGCAGCTCACGGGAGCGCAATGAGCAGTTCTTC. Protein product: CASSSRERNEQFF.

V is TRBV11-2 and J is TRBJ2-7; 14 bases fit TRBD2. Trimming removed 0 bases from V and 5 bases from J; junction bases left unmatched: 3. Germline lookup yields CDR1 SGHAT and CDR2 FQNNGV. The CDR3 covers 16 residues. The CDR3 spells CASSLETSGRANEQYF. The CDR3 region has the DNA TGTGCCAGCAGCTTAGAGACTAGCGGGAGGGCAAACGAGCAGTACTTC.

The genes are TRBV7-2 and TRBJ1-4; TRBD1 might be the D (6 bases). V was trimmed by 5 bases and J by 7 bases, leaving 14 bases between them. CDR1 and CDR2 from the germline V gene are SGHTA and FQGNSA. The CDR3 covers 14 residues. CDR3 sequence: CASSPGQSIEKLFF. The CDR3 DNA is TGTGCCAGCAGCCCTGGACAGTCCATTGAAAAACTGTTTTTT.

V usage is TRBV19 and J usage is TRBJ2-7; no reliable D call. Looked up from germline, CDR1 is LNHDA and CDR2 is SQIVND (reference sequence). V lost 10 bases and J lost 0, with 13 bases in between. The CDR3 is 13 residues long. This CDR3 reads CATFDFTSYEQYF. CDR3 DNA sequence: TGTGCCACCTTCGACTTTACCTCCTACGAGCAGTACTTC.